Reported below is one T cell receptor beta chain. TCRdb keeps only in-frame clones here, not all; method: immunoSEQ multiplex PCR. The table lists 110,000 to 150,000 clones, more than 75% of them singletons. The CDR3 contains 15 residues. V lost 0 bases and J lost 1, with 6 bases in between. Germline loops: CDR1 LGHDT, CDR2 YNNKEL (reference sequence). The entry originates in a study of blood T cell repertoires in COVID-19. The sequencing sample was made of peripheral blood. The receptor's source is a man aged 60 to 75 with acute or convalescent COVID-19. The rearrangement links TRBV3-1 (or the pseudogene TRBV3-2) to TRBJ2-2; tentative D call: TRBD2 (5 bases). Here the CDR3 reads CASSQEAVNTGELFF. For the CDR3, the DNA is TGTGCCAGCAGCCAAGAAGCGGTGAACACCGGGGAGCTGTTTTTT.